Presented here are 5 T cell receptor beta chains from one specimen sequenced in a study of identical twins. TCRdb passed the 5' RACE reads through MiXCR, listing each CDR3 protein once. The data show around 530,000 distinct CDR3 sequences, with roughly 15% seen just once and about 0.47% held by the top ten. This same sample was also taken into another study, of yellow fever vaccine responses in identical twins.

Specimen: CD4+ T cells sorted from blood. The source of these receptors is a woman aged 18-29 years in good health.

This chain joins TRBV28 and TRBJ2-3; D remains unclear. Germline lookup yields CDR1 MDHEN and CDR2 SYDVKM. Trimming removed 2 bases from V and 1 base from J, with 10 bases in between. The CDR3 has 15 residues. This chain's CDR3 is CASSLNPTGTDTQYF. The CDR3 DNA is TGTGCCAGCAGTTTAAACCCGACCGGCACAGATACGCAGTATTTT.

This CDR3 reads CASSHNQGGAGELFF. DNA for the CDR3: TGCGCCAGCAGCCACAATCAGGGAGGGGCCGGGGAGCTGTTTTTT. The chain combines TRBV5-1 with TRBJ2-2; 7 nucleotides line up with TRBD2. V dropped 4 bases and J dropped 6; count of bases not matched to a gene: 9. Looked up from germline, CDR1 is SGHRS and CDR2 is YFSETQ. The CDR3 consists of 15 residues.

This clonotype was seen a handful of times. V is TRBV5-6 and J is TRBJ2-1; 11 nucleotides match TRBD2. Germline V gene sequence: CDR1 SGHDT, CDR2 YYEEEE. The CDR3 covers 17 residues. V lost 1 base to trimming and J lost 7 bases; unmatched junction nucleotides: 10. The CDR3 region is CASSLLGLGTSGNEQFF. The CDR3 DNA sequence: TGTGCCAGCAGCTTGTTGGGTCTCGGGACTAGCGGAAATGAGCAGTTCTTC.

Only a few counts were recorded for this clonotype. The CDR3 DNA is TGCGCCAGCAGCCGAACAGGGTATTTGGAGACCCAGTACTTC. It specifies CASSRTGYLETQYF. The chain has TRBV5-1 and TRBJ2-5; D might be TRBD1 (6 bases). Trimming removed 4 bases at V and 5 bases at J, with 15 bases between. Germline CDR1 reads SGHRS; CDR2 reads YFSETQ. The CDR3 spans 14 residues.

The sample holds many counts of this clonotype. The chain links TRBV12-3 or TRBV12-4 to TRBJ2-5, with D perhaps matching TRBD1 (6 bases). CDR3 length equals 15 residues. V was shortened by 6 bases and J by 1 base, with 15 bases between the two germline ends. CDR3 DNA: TGTGCCAGCAGCCCAACTGACAGGAGCCAAGAGACCCAGTACTTC. This encodes CASSPTDRSQETQYF.